A selection of T cell receptor beta chains follows, all from one sample in a study of CD8+ T cells in alopecia areata. Repertoires were generated with immunoSEQ multiplex PCR, while TCRdb's copy carries only in-frame clones and drops some. Found here are approximately 130,000 clones, around 45% of them singletons; the top ten hold about 10%. Sequencing used NKG2D-low CD8+ T cells sorted from blood. The receptors come from a human donor with alopecia areata. Both conserved end residues are part of each CDR3. The D gene is left open where the match is weak. Some rows mark clone size as missing; the rest say once, few, many or name a class of expanded clone.

V	size	J	D	DNA	CDR3
TRBV29-1	-	TRBJ2-7	-	TGCGCCAGCAGCCGATCTTCCGGCTACGAGCAGTACTTC	CASSRSSGYEQYF
TRBV29-1	few	TRBJ2-3	-	TGCAGCGCCATAGGGGGGGCCACAGATACGCAGTATTTT	CSAIGGATDTQYF
TRBV29-1	-	TRBJ1-1	-	TGCAGCGCTTCGAACACTGAAGCTTTCTTT	CSASNTEAFF
TRBV30	few	TRBJ2-4	-	TGTGCCTGGAGTGTTTCTGGGAACATTCAGTACTTC	CAWSVSGNIQYF
TRBV10-3	-	TRBJ1-2	TRBD1	TGTGCCACCCAGGGGGGAAATGGCTACACCTTC	CATQGGNGYTF
TRBV2	-	TRBJ2-1	-	TGTGCCAAGGACGGTTCCTACAATGAGCAGTTCTTC	CAKDGSYNEQFF
TRBV13	-	TRBJ2-5	-	TGTGCCAGCAGCTTTGGCAGGGGAGAGACCCAGTACTTC	CASSFGRGETQYF
TRBV6-4	-	TRBJ2-3	-	TGTGCCAGCGGTCAGGGAGGCGGCACAGATACGCAGTATTTT	CASGQGGGTDTQYF
TRBV29-1	-	TRBJ1-1	-	TGCAGCGTTGAATTCCGGGACCGGGTGGCTTTCTTT	CSVEFRDRVAFF
TRBV4-1	few	TRBJ2-2	-	TGCGCCAGCAGCCAAGATGTAGGCGGGGAGCTGTTTTTT	CASSQDVGGELFF
TRBV29-1	few	TRBJ2-3	TRBD1	TGCAGCGTTATCGACAGGGAGTCTAGCACAGATACGCAGTATTTT	CSVIDRESSTDTQYF
TRBV27	-	TRBJ2-7	-	TGTGCCAGCAGTTTATCGCTCACGCGGGTTCCCTACGAGCAGTACTTC	CASSLSLTRVPYEQYF
TRBV25-1	few	TRBJ1-4	-	TGTGCCAGCTGTGGACCGGGCCGACATGAAAAACTGTTTTTT	CASCGPGRHEKLFF
TRBV29-1	-	TRBJ2-3	TRBD1	TGCAGCGTTGTAGGGGCAGGGGGAACAGATACGCAGTATTTT	CSVVGAGGTDTQYF
TRBV7-2	-	TRBJ2-1	TRBD2	TGTGCCAGCAGCTCCGGGACTAGCGGCTACAATGAGCAGTTCTTC	CASSSGTSGYNEQFF
TRBV7-9	-	TRBJ2-5	-	TGTGCCAGCAGCCCCTTGGGGGAGTCAGAGACCCAGTACTTC	CASSPLGESETQYF
TRBV10-3	few	TRBJ2-1	-	TGTGCCATCAGCGACCCTAGTTACAATGAGCAGTTCTTC	CAISDPSYNEQFF
TRBV27	-	TRBJ2-1	-	TGTGCCAGCAGCAGGGGTGGGGAGCAGTTCTTC	CASSRGGEQFF
TRBV11-2	once	TRBJ1-1	-	TGTGCCAGCAGGCCCGGGGGGATGAACACTGAAGCTTTCTTT	CASRPGGMNTEAFF
TRBV29-1	-	TRBJ2-1	-	TGCAGCGTTGTTCCAGACTCCGGCAATGAGCAGTTCTTC	CSVVPDSGNEQFF
TRBV29-1	-	TRBJ2-5	-	TGCAGCGTTGTTAAGGAGACCCAGTACTTC	CSVVKETQYF
TRBV4-1	-	TRBJ1-2	-	TGCGCCAGCAGCCAAGCTGACGGCGATAGGGACGGCTACACCTTC	CASSQADGDRDGYTF
TRBV6-5	few	TRBJ2-4	-	TGTGCCAGCAGTTCTAACCCTAGGGACATTCAGTACTTC	CASSSNPRDIQYF
TRBV6-5	-	TRBJ2-1	-	TGTGCCAGCAAGCTGGGAGTAAGCTCCTACAATGAGCAGTTCTTC	CASKLGVSSYNEQFF
TRBV6-1	-	TRBJ2-7	-	TGTGCCAGCAGCGACCCTTACGAGCAGTACTTC	CASSDPYEQYF
TRBV29-1	few	TRBJ1-4	-	TGCAGCGTTGTCCATGCAACTAATGAAAAACTGTTTTTT	CSVVHATNEKLFF
TRBV6-6	-	TRBJ2-1	-	TGTGCCAGCAGTCTGACCGAGGGGTCCTACAATGAGCAGTTCTTC	CASSLTEGSYNEQFF
TRBV28	-	TRBJ2-5	-	TGTGCCAGCAGTCCCACAGCAATCCCACAAGAGACCCAGTACTTC	CASSPTAIPQETQYF
TRBV30	-	TRBJ2-4	-	TGTGCCTGGACATCGGGGATAGCCAAAAACATTCAGTACTTC	CAWTSGIAKNIQYF
TRBV5-6	few	TRBJ2-1	-	TGTGCCAGCAGCCTGGAATCCTACAATGAGCAGTTCTTC	CASSLESYNEQFF
TRBV30	few	TRBJ2-2	-	TGTGCCTGGAGTCGGGCCTTGGGAGCGGAGAACACCGGGGAGCTGTTTTTT	CAWSRALGAENTGELFF
TRBV2	few	TRBJ1-5	-	TGTGCCAGCAGCGAAGGTGAGGTGGGCAATCAGCCCCAGCATTTT	CASSEGEVGNQPQHF
TRBV4-3	few	TRBJ2-6	-	TGCGCCAGCAGCCGCTTATTAGGAGGCTCTGGGGCCAACGTCCTGACTTTC	CASSRLLGGSGANVLTF
TRBV27	few	TRBJ2-1	-	TGTGCCAGCAGTTTAGGGGGGAATGAGCAGTTCTTC	CASSLGGNEQFF
TRBV28	few	TRBJ1-5	-	TGTGCCAGCAGTGAGGGGGTGTTAGATCCCCAGCATTTT	CASSEGVLDPQHF
TRBV29-1	few	TRBJ1-2	-	TGCAGCGTTGAGATAGGGGGAAATGGCTACACCTTC	CSVEIGGNGYTF
TRBV6-5	once	TRBJ2-7	TRBD1	TGTGCCAGCAGTACCCCGGGACAGGGGGTCGAGGAGCAGTACTTC	CASSTPGQGVEEQYF
TRBV6-5	-	TRBJ2-5	-	TGTGCCAGCAGTTTGCTTAGCGCGAAGGAGACCCAGTACTTC	CASSLLSAKETQYF
TRBV29-1	-	TRBJ2-3	TRBD1	TGCAGCGTTGCGGGCGGGACAGGTCTCCGCACAGATACGCAGTATTTT	CSVAGGTGLRTDTQYF
TRBV9	-	TRBJ2-7	TRBD1	TGTGCCAGCAGCGTAGACACAGGGGAACCTTACGAGCAGTACTTC	CASSVDTGEPYEQYF
TRBV27	-	TRBJ2-6	-	TGTGCCAGCGCATCTGGGGCCAACGTCCTGACTTTC	CASASGANVLTF
TRBV4-1	-	TRBJ2-1	TRBD2	TGCGCCAGCAGCCAAGATGGGACTAGCGAATACAATGAGCAGTTCTTC	CASSQDGTSEYNEQFF
TRBV29-1	few	TRBJ2-1	-	TGCAGCGTTGTCACGGGAAGGTCCTACAATGAGCAGTTCTTC	CSVVTGRSYNEQFF
TRBV28	few	TRBJ2-7	TRBD1	TGTGCCAGCAGAGGGACAGGGAACCTATACGAGCAGTACTTC	CASRGTGNLYEQYF
TRBV2	-	TRBJ2-2	-	TGTGCCAGCAGGGCCGGGGAGCTGTTTTTT	CASRAGELFF
TRBV20-1	-	TRBJ2-7	-	TGCAGTGCGTCGACAGCTGAGCAGTACTTC	CSASTAEQYF
TRBV29-1	few	TRBJ1-1	-	TGCAGCGTTGGGCACCAGGGGAACACTGAAGCTTTCTTT	CSVGHQGNTEAFF
TRBV7-9	-	TRBJ2-7	TRBD2	TGTGCCAGCAGAGGCGGGGGACTCTACGAGCAGTACTTC	CASRGGGLYEQYF
TRBV27	once	TRBJ2-5	-	TGTGCCAGCAGTTTGGGCAGGGTGGAGACCCAGTACTTC	CASSLGRVETQYF
TRBV19	many	TRBJ2-1	-	TGTGCCAGTAGTATAGACCTATACAATGAGCAGTTCTTC	CASSIDLYNEQFF